This T cell receptor beta chain was sequenced in a study of blood T cell repertoires in COVID-19. Study details: The cDNA or gDNA used as material had been derived from T cells, B-cell-depleted T cells, or PBMCs.

Enrolled during active infection, Seattle patients were then followed longitudinally. This clone was detected only a few times. Germline V gives CDR1 MDHEN, CDR2 SYDVKM. Trimming took 2 bases from V and 5 from J, leaving 9 bases between them. This CDR3 region has 13 residues. Libraries were prepared by immunoSEQ multiplex PCR; TCRdb keeps only in-frame clonotypes and omits some of them. This sample has roughly 570,000 clones, with 85% to 90% found just once. Sequencing was performed on peripheral blood. The chain recombines TRBV28 with TRBJ1-2; D is undetermined. The sequence was obtained from a woman between 50 and 59 years old with COVID-19, enrolled during active disease. The CDR3 sequence is CASSLSQAYGYTF. The CDR3 coding sequence is TGTGCCAGCAGTTTAAGCCAGGCTTATGGCTACACCTTC.